This T cell receptor beta chain is drawn from a study of blood T cells in healthy people across ages. As for the study in general: Template-switching capture recovered about one barcoded beta molecule per two T cells.

V lost 2 bases and J 5 bases, leaving 15 bases between the germline ends. This CDR3 is built from 15 residues. Germline CDR1 is MNHEY and CDR2 is SVGAGI. Staff drew around 10 milliliters of peripheral blood from each donor. Samples each yielded at least 5.5 micrograms of total RNA. A J-beta primer mix and a sample-barcoded 5' primer were used in a second PCR of roughly 6 to 11 cycles. Via MiXCR, TCRdb re-called the 5' RACE reads, giving one row per CDR3 protein. The sample lists about 1,400,000 distinct CDR3 sequences; around 59% were seen once. Sequenced input: blood. The chain carries TRBV6-5 and TRBJ2-5; perhaps D is TRBD1 or TRBD2 (5 bases each). This receptor was obtained from a man in his late teens or twenties in good health. Here the CDR3 reads CASSYDGTKGETQYF. DNA for the CDR3: TGTGCCAGCAGTTACGACGGGACCAAGGGGGAGACCCAGTACTTC.